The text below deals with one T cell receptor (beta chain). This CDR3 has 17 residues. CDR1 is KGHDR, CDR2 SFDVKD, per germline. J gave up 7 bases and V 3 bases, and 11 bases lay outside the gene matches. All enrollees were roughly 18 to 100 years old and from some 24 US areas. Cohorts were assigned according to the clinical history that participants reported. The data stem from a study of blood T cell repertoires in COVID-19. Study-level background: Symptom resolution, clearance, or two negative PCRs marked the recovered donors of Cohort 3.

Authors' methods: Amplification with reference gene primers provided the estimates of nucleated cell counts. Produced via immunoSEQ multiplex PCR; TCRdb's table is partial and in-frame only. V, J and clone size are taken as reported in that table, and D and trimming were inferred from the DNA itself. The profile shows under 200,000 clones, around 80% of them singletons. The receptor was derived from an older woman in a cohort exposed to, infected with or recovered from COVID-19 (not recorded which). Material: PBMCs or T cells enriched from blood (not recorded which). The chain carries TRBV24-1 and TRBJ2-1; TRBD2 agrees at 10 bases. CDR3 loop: CATSDRPGLATRNEQFF. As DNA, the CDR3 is TGTGCCACCAGTGATCGGCCGGGACTAGCGACCCGTAATGAGCAGTTCTTC.